This TCR beta chain was recovered during a study of control samples from healthy donors and cancer patients. Germline-derived CDR1 and CDR2 are SGDLS and YYNGEE. This CDR3 is 12 amino acids long. Trimming shortened V by 3 bases and J by 4 bases, and 5 bases separated the two germline ends. Clones were read by immunoSEQ multiplex PCR, and TCRdb kept only the in-frame ones, dropping some. Here the sample spans approximately 74,000 clones, around 93% being singletons. The sequence was obtained from a woman in her 30s in good health. Material: blood. The genes are TRBV9 and TRBJ1-3; no clear D. DNA of the CDR3: TGTGCCAGCAGCGCTTCAGGAAACACCATATATTTT. Its translation: CASSASGNTIYF. Looking up the rest from reference TRBV9 and TRBJ1-3 gives the full variable domain: DSGVTQTPKHLITATGQRVTLRCSPRSGDLSVYWYQQSLDQGLQFLIQYYNGEERAKGNILERFSAQQFPDLHSELNLSSLELGDSALYFCASSASGNTIYFGEGSWLTVV.